The 28 T cell receptor beta chains below come from one sample, sequenced in a study of PD-L1 blockade in urothelial cancer. Time point: pretreatment peripheral blood. Assay: immunoSEQ multiplex PCR; the TCRdb copy retains only in-frame clones and omits some. The sample holds around 100,000 clones; almost 90% are singletons and the top ten take around 1.6%. The source material was PBMCs, sampled around atezolizumab (anti-PD-L1) treatment. These receptors were collected from a man aged 60 to 69 with urothelial cancer.

The chain carries TRBV9 and TRBJ2-1; TRBD2 matches 7 bases. The CDR3 is 16 amino acids. Germline assignment: CDR1 SGDLS and CDR2 YYNGEE. J was trimmed by 4 bases and V by 4 bases; bases with no gene match: 11. Here the CDR3 DNA reads TGTGCCAGCAGCCTAATAGAGCGGGGCACATACAATGAGCAGTTCTTC. Protein sequence: CASSLIERGTYNEQFF.

V usage is TRBV19 and J usage is TRBJ1-2, with 8 bases fitting TRBD1. The CDR3 runs to 15 residues. Germline CDR1 reads LNHDA; CDR2 reads SQIVND (reference sequence). After removal of 6 bases from V and 5 bases from J, the junction contained 11 bases not matched to a gene. CDR3 loop: CASRMDREGRYGYTF. CDR3 DNA: TGTGCCAGTAGAATGGACAGGGAGGGGCGGTATGGCTACACCTTC.

The chain has TRBV7-3 and TRBJ2-5, with 11 nucleotides matching TRBD1. The CDR3 is 15 residues long. The germline V gene encodes CDR1 SGHTA and CDR2 FQGTGA. V was pared by 2 bases and J by 4 bases, with 3 bases of the junction left unmatched. The CDR3 sequence is CASSLSGTGGETQYF. The CDR3 region has the DNA TGTGCCAGCAGCTTATCCGGGACAGGGGGAGAGACCCAGTACTTC.

The chain employs TRBV7-2 and TRBJ2-1, with 10 bases that match TRBD2. The J segment lost 4 bases and the V segment lost 4 bases, leaving 4 bases of the junction unmatched. The germline gives CDR1 SGHTA, CDR2 FQGNSA. This CDR3 region has 15 residues. The CDR3 loop reads CASSYIAGGYNEQFF. CDR3 sequence (DNA): TGTGCCAGCAGCTATATAGCGGGGGGTTACAATGAGCAGTTCTTC.

V usage is TRBV29-1 and J usage is TRBJ2-3; D is possibly TRBD2 (6 bases). The CDR3 has 15 residues. Trimming took 3 bases from V and 3 from J, leaving 16 bases between them. CDR1 is SQVTM and CDR2 is ANQGSEA in the germline V gene. The CDR3 reads CSVEEERRATDTQYF. The CDR3 bases are TGCAGCGTTGAGGAAGAACGGAGGGCGACAGATACGCAGTATTTT.

The gene calls are TRBV5-3 and TRBJ2-1; 10 nucleotides agree with TRBD2. TRBV5-3 is an ORF, with its function uncertain. The CDR3 extends over 16 amino acids. V dropped 4 bases and J dropped 4; count of bases not matched to a gene: 8. The CDR3 DNA sequence: TGTGCCAGAAGCCAGATTATAGCGGGGGGTTACAATGAGCAGTTCTTC. This gives the protein CARSQIIAGGYNEQFF.

This chain joins TRBV6-5 and TRBJ2-3, with TRBD2 as a possible D gene (5 bases). V dropped 2 bases and J dropped 0 bases, with 12 bases sitting between them. The CDR3 is made up of 16 amino acids. Per the germline V gene, CDR1 is MNHEY and CDR2 is SVGAGI. CDR3 protein: CASSYQSGTSTDTQYF. Written as DNA, the CDR3 is TGTGCCAGCAGTTACCAAAGCGGAACTAGCACAGATACGCAGTATTTT.

V gene TRBV5-8 combines with J gene TRBJ2-5; the D is unclear. The CDR3 contains 13 residues. V was pared by 0 bases and J by 5 bases, with 8 bases between. Looked up from germline, CDR1 is SGHTS and CDR2 is YDEGEE. CDR3 protein: CASSLGRLETQYF. Here the CDR3 DNA reads TGTGCCAGCAGCTTGGGCCGACTTGAGACCCAGTACTTC.

CDR3 protein: CASRTTGTEAFF. CDR3 DNA: TGCGCCAGCAGAACAACAGGGACTGAAGCTTTCTTT. The chain carries TRBV10-1 and TRBJ1-1, with a tentative D call TRBD1 (6 bases). The CDR3 runs 12 residues. Deletions cut 6 bases from V and 5 bases from J, with 10 bases between. Germline V gene lookup returns CDR1 WNHNN and CDR2 SYGVQD (reference sequence).

CDR3 sequence reads: CASSATSGRLGEQYF. The CDR3 DNA follows: TGTGCCAGCAGCGCGACTAGCGGGAGATTGGGCGAGCAGTACTTC. The rearrangement joins TRBV7-2 to TRBJ2-7; the match to TRBD2 covers 12 bases. Losses at the gene ends were 5 bases for V and 6 bases for J; bases not matched to a gene: 8. This CDR3 is 15 amino acids long. Germline CDR1 reads SGHTA; CDR2 reads FQGNSA.

The chain employs TRBV7-2 and TRBJ2-7, with 7 bases lining up with TRBD2. Germline CDR1 SGHTA, CDR2 FQGNSA. This CDR3 contains 15 residues. Trimming took 8 bases from V and 0 from J; bases not matched to a gene: 10. The CDR3 sequence is CASARGAGSSYEQYF. As DNA, the CDR3 is TGTGCCAGCGCTAGAGGAGCGGGATCCTCCTACGAGCAGTACTTC.

This rearrangement joins TRBV6-5 to TRBJ2-7, with a weak D call TRBD1 (6 bases). V was cut by 7 bases and J by 6 bases, with 16 bases left in between. The germline V gene has CDR1 MNHEY and CDR2 SVGAGI. This CDR3 is built from 13 residues. The chain's CDR3 is CASTQNRASEQYF. CDR3 DNA sequence: TGTGCCAGCACCCAGAACAGGGCTTCCGAGCAGTACTTC.

This clone was counted only a few times. Mismatch with germline at one junction end may stem from a read error. This chain joins TRBV10-3 and TRBJ2-2; D gene unclear. The germline V gene has CDR1 ENHRY and CDR2 SYGVKD. This CDR3 is built from 13 residues. The CDR3, as DNA: TGTGCCATCAGAGAGTCGTTGGAGAAGGAGCTGTTTTTT. Translating gives CAIRESLEKELFF.

This chain links TRBV4-3 with TRBJ1-1; D is undetermined. V dropped 1 base and J dropped 4 bases, with 16 bases sitting between them. This CDR3 is built from 16 residues. Per germline, CDR1 LGHNA and CDR2 YSLEER. As DNA, the CDR3 is TGCGCCAGCAGCCAAGCGGCGGGGAAGGCGGGCACTGAAGCTTTCTTT. Protein product: CASSQAAGKAGTEAFF.

V usage is TRBV28 and J usage is TRBJ2-2; 7 bases are a match to TRBD2. The CDR3 extends over 17 amino acids. The J segment lost 3 bases and the V segment lost 2 bases, leaving 9 bases of the junction unmatched. Germline assignment: CDR1 MDHEN and CDR2 SYDVKM. The CDR3, as DNA: TGTGCCAGCAGTTTAGTCGGTCGCGGGAGTGACACCGGGGAGCTGTTTTTT. It specifies CASSLVGRGSDTGELFF.

The gene calls are TRBV2 and TRBJ1-2, with D unresolved. The length of the CDR3 is 17 residues. The V end was cut by 0 bases, the J end by 4 bases, with 18 bases between. Per the germline V gene, CDR1 is SNHLY and CDR2 is FYNNEI. The CDR3 sequence is CASSEALGNRAVYGYTF. The DNA of the CDR3 is TGTGCCAGCAGTGAAGCGCTTGGTAACAGAGCCGTCTATGGCTACACCTTC.

V gene TRBV7-8 combines with J gene TRBJ2-1, with TRBD2 matching over 7 bases. Germline CDR1 reads SGHVS; CDR2 reads FQNEAQ. V was clipped by 7 bases and J by 5 bases; unmatched bases: 8. This CDR3 is built from 14 residues. CDR3 amino acids: CASTLASGHNEQFF. The CDR3 DNA reads TGTGCCAGCACCCTTGCTAGCGGACACAATGAGCAGTTCTTC.

The chain has TRBV11-1 and TRBJ2-1; TRBD2 agrees at 9 bases. This CDR3 has 15 amino acids. The trim removed 2 bases at V and 5 bases at J, leaving 4 bases unmatched. The germline V gene has CDR1 SGHAT and CDR2 FQDESV (reference sequence). CDR3 sequence (DNA): TGTGCCAGCAGCTTACGGCCTAGCGGGGACAATGAGCAGTTCTTC. Amino acids: CASSLRPSGDNEQFF.

The CDR3 DNA sequence: TGTGCCAGCAGTGTGTCGGGACTTCAGCCCCAGCATTTT. Protein product: CASSVSGLQPQHF. The rearrangement links TRBV6-1 to TRBJ1-5, with TRBD1 as a possible D gene (5 bases). V shed 4 bases and J shed 6 bases, with 10 bases lying between them. The CDR3 length is 13 residues. Germline V lookup: CDR1 MNHNS, CDR2 SASEGT.

This clone was observed once. This chain links TRBV7-2 with TRBJ2-7, with TRBD1 matching over 8 bases. This CDR3 is built from 14 residues. V lost 5 bases, J lost 6 bases, and 9 bases stayed unmatched. Per germline, CDR1 SGHTA and CDR2 FQGNSA. Here the CDR3 DNA reads TGTGCCAGCAGCGCTGGACAGGGAAAGTTCGAGCAGTACTTC. This gives the protein CASSAGQGKFEQYF.

This chain joins TRBV5-6 and TRBJ2-7; no firm D call. Germline CDR1 SGHDT, CDR2 YYEEEE. V shed 7 bases and J shed 3 bases, with 23 bases lying between them. This CDR3 is built from 16 residues. The DNA of the CDR3 is TGTGCCAGCGCCGACGGTTCATATGGGCCGGACTACGAGCAGTACTTC. This gives the protein CASADGSYGPDYEQYF.

The chain joins TRBV7-2 to TRBJ2-5, with 10 bases that match TRBD1. This CDR3 is built from 15 residues. Looked up from germline, CDR1 is SGHTA and CDR2 is FQGNSA. V trimming: 5 bases; J trimming: 2 bases; junction bases outside the gene matches: 5. CDR3 nucleotide sequence: TGTGCCAGCAGCCGGGGACAGGGGTTTCAAGAGACCCAGTACTTC. Translation gives CASSRGQGFQETQYF.

V gene TRBV19 combines with J gene TRBJ1-1; tentative D call: TRBD1 (6 bases). Trimming cost V 10 bases and J 1 base, with 13 bases left between them. Germline values: CDR1 LNHDA, CDR2 SQIVND (reference sequence). The CDR3 runs 13 residues. This CDR3 reads CATTQGRNTEAFF. CDR3 bases: TGTGCCACAACACAGGGCCGGAACACTGAAGCTTTCTTT.

The V call is TRBV11-2, the J call TRBJ2-2; D perhaps matches TRBD2 (6 bases). CDR3 length equals 15 residues. Germline loops: CDR1 SGHAT, CDR2 FQNNGV. The V end was cut by 1 base, the J end by 4 bases, with 10 bases between. CDR3 loop: CASSLVEGGTGELFF. In DNA, the CDR3 is TGTGCCAGCAGCTTAGTGGAGGGTGGCACCGGGGAGCTGTTTTTT.

The J gene is TRBJ2-3, the V gene TRBV19, with 10 bases that match TRBD2. The CDR3 contains 16 residues. After removal of 3 bases from V and 2 bases from J, the junction contained 5 bases not matched to a gene. Per germline, CDR1 LNHDA and CDR2 SQIVND (reference sequence). The CDR3 coding sequence is TGTGCCAGTAGTATCAGACTAGCGGGTATCACAGATACGCAGTATTTT. Its translation: CASSIRLAGITDTQYF. The full variable domain, rest sourced from reference TRBV19 and TRBJ2-3, is DGGITQSPKYLFRKEGQNVTLSCEQNLNHDAMYWYRQDPGQGLRLIYYSQIVNDFQKGDIAEGYSVSREKKESFPLTVTSAQKNPTAFYLCASSIRLAGITDTQYFGPGTRLTVL.

This clone was seen just once. The V and J genes are TRBV5-6 and TRBJ1-3; no firm D call. CDR3 length: 15 amino acids. Per germline, CDR1 SGHDT and CDR2 YYEEEE. The germline V and J ends were trimmed by 4 bases and 3 bases, with 14 bases remaining between them. The CDR3 spells CASSPAGVVGNTIYF. CDR3 nucleotide sequence: TGTGCCAGCAGCCCTGCCGGGGTCGTTGGAAACACCATATATTTT.

V is TRBV7-9 and J is TRBJ1-3; D is unclear. Trimming took off 1 base at V and 9 bases at J, with 7 bases between the two ends. The CDR3 runs to 12 residues. Germline V lookup: CDR1 SEHNR, CDR2 FQNEAQ (reference sequence). This chain's CDR3 is CASSLDSRTIYF. The DNA for the CDR3 is TGTGCCAGCAGCTTAGACAGTCGCACCATATATTTT.

The rearrangement joins TRBV28 to TRBJ2-5; maybe TRBD1 (7 bases). Trimming cost V 4 bases and J 7 bases, with 13 bases left between them. CDR3 length: 13 residues. Germline CDR1 is MDHEN and CDR2 is SYDVKM. CDR3 nucleotide sequence: TGTGCCAGCAGTTCACCAGGGGGGTTGACCCAGTACTTC. Translating gives CASSSPGGLTQYF.